This T cell receptor (beta chain) is drawn from a study of cytomegalovirus exposure and HLA in healthy donors. 60 Vbeta and 13 Jbeta primers were used in PCR. Assay: immunoSEQ multiplex PCR; the TCRdb copy retains only in-frame clones and omits some. The sample yields about 120,000 clones, roughly a tenth seen once. The CDR3 length is 15 residues. The V end was cut by 6 bases, the J end by 7 bases, with 19 bases between. Germline V gives CDR1 SGHNT, CDR2 YENEEA. The chain has TRBV11-3 and TRBJ2-1, with D possibly matching TRBD1 (6 bases). The sample taken for sequencing was PBMCs. This TCR was recovered from a woman aged 18-35 years in good health and CMV-seropositive. CDR3 region: CASSSGAADRNEQFF. DNA of the CDR3: TGTGCCAGCAGTTCAGGGGCGGCCGATAGGAATGAGCAGTTCTTC.